This T cell receptor beta chain was obtained from a study of CD8 T cells in Susac syndrome. In blood CD8+ and CD4+ T cells, TCR beta underwent sequencing. The RNA input was about 0.5 to 1 ug, and it was reverse transcribed with random hexamers. An immunoSEQ multiplex PCR generated amplified TCR beta CDR3 products spanning 54 Vbeta and 13 Jbeta. TCRdb re-analysed the immunoSEQ multiplex PCR reads in MiXCR, keeping a single row per CDR3 protein. The sample lists around 99,000 distinct CDR3 sequences; roughly 96% were seen once. The CDR3 extends over 15 amino acids. Unmatched junction bases numbered 8, after V lost 6 bases and J lost 5 bases. The V gene's germline CDR1 is MNHNY and CDR2 SVGAGI (reference sequence). This clonotype came up once.

Source material: CD4+ T cells from PBMCs. V and J are TRBV6-6 and TRBJ1-5; 9 bases are a match to TRBD1. The clonotype originates from a human donor in good health. The CDR3 here is CASRPRTGVDQPQHF. The CDR3 DNA reads as TGTGCCAGCAGGCCTCGGACAGGGGTCGATCAGCCCCAGCATTTT.